This T cell receptor (beta chain) was sequenced in a study of control samples from healthy donors and cancer patients. This clone was observed a few times. Only in-frame clones appear in the TCRdb table, and some are missing; sequencing was by immunoSEQ multiplex PCR. Counted here are about 160,000 clones, roughly 94% occurring once; the ten biggest clones make up approximately 15%. Trimming removed 7 bases at V and 3 bases at J, with 13 bases between. CDR3 length equals 14 residues. Germline V lookup: CDR1 MNHEY, CDR2 SVGAGI. The specimen sequenced was PBMCs. The V gene is TRBV6-5, the J gene TRBJ2-1, with D perhaps TRBD1 or TRBD2 (5 bases each). The TCR was taken from a man aged 55-75 years with colorectal cancer. CDR3 in DNA: TGTGCCAGCACCGGGGCCCATATCTACAATGAGCAGTTCTTC. It translates to CASTGAHIYNEQFF.